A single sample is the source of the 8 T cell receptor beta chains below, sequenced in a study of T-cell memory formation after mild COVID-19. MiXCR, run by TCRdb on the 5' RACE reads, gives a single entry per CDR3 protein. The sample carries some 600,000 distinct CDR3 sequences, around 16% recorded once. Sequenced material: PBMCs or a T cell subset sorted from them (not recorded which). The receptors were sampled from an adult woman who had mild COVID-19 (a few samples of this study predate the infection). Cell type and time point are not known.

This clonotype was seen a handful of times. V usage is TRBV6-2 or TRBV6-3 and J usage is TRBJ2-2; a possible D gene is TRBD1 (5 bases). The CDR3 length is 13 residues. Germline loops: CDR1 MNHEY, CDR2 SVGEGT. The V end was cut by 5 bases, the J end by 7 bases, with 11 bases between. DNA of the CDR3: TGTGCCAGCAGTCACCCAAGGGGCGGGGAGCTGTTTTTT. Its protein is CASSHPRGGELFF.

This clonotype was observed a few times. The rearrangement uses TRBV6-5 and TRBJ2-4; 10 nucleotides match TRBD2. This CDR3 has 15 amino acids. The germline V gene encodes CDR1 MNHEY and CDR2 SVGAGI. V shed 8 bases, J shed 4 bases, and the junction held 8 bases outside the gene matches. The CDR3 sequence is CASRSSGGTKNIQYF. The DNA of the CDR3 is TGTGCCAGCCGAAGTAGCGGGGGGACGAAAAACATTCAGTACTTC.

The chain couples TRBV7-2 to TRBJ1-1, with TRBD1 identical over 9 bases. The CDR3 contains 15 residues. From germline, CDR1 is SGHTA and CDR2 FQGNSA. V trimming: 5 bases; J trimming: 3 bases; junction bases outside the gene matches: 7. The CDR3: CASSLQGARDTEAFF. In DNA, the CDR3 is TGTGCCAGCAGCCTACAGGGGGCTCGAGACACTGAAGCTTTCTTT.

The CDR3 spells CASEPHKTSSTQYF. CDR3 nucleotide sequence: TGTGCCAGCGAGCCCCACAAGACTAGCTCTACCCAGTACTTC. V gene TRBV25-1 combines with J gene TRBJ2-5; 7 positions agree with TRBD2. Germline CDR1 is MGHDK and CDR2 is SYGVNS. The CDR3 covers 14 residues. V was pared by 8 bases and J by 8 bases, with 14 bases of the junction left unmatched.

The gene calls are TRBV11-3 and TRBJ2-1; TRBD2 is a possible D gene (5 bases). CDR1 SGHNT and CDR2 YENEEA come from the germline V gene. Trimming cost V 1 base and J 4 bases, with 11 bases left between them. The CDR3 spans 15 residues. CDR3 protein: CASSLVVGAYNEQFF. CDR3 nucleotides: TGTGCCAGCAGCTTAGTGGTGGGAGCATACAATGAGCAGTTCTTC.

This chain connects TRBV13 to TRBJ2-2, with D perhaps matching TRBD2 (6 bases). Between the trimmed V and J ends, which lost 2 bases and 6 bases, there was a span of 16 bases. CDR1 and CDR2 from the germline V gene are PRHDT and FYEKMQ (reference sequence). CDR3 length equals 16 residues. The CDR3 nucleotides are TGTGCCAGCAGCTTATATCCGGGCGGCGGGGCCGGGGAGCTGTTTTTT. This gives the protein CASSLYPGGGAGELFF.

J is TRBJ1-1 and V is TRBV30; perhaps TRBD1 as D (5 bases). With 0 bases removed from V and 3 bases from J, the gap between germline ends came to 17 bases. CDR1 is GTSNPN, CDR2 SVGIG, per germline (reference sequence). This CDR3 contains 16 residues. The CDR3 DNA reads TGTGCCTGGAGTGTAGCTCTTCTGGGGGGGTACACTGAAGCTTTCTTT. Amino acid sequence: CAWSVALLGGYTEAFF.

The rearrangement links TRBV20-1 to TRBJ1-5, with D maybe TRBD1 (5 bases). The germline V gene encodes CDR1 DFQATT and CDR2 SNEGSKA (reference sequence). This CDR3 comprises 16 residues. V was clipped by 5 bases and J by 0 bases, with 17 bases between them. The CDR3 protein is CSALLQGPYSNQPQHF. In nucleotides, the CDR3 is TGCAGTGCTTTACTTCAGGGACCCTATAGCAATCAGCCCCAGCATTTT.